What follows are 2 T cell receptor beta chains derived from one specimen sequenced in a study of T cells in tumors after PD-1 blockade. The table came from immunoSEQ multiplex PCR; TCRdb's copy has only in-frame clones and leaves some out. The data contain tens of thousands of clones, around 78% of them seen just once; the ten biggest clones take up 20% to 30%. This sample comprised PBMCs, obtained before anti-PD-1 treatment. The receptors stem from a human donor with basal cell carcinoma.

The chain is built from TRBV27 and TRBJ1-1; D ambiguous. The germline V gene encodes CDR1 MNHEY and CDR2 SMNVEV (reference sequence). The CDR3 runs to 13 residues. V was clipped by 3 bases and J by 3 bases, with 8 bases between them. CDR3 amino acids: CASSFREDTEAFF. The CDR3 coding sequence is TGTGCCAGCAGTTTTAGGGAAGACACTGAAGCTTTCTTT.

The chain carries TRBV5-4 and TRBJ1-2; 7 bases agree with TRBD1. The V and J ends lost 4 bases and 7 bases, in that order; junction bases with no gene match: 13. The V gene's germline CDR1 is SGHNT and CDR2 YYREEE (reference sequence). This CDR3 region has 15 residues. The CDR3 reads CASSENRGGRSGYTF. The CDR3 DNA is TGTGCCAGCAGCGAGAACAGGGGAGGGAGGTCTGGCTACACCTTC.